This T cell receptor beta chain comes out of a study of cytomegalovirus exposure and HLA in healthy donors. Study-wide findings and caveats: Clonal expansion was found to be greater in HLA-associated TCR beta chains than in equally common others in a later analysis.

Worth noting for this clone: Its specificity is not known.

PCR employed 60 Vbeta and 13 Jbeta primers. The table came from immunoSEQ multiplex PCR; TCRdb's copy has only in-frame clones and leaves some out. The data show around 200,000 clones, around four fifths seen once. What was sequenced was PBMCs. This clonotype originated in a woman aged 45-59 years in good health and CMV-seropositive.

Here the CDR3 reads CASSSWTSGDTDTQYF. The CDR3 region has the DNA TGTGCCAGCAGCTCCTGGACTAGCGGGGACACAGATACGCAGTATTTT. J is TRBJ2-3 and V is TRBV7-6; 12 nucleotides align to TRBD2. Germline-derived CDR1 and CDR2 are SGHVS and FNYEAQ. Trimming removed 4 bases from V and 2 bases from J; junction bases left unmatched: 4. The length of the CDR3 is 16 residues. Supplemented by reference TRBV7-6 and TRBJ2-3, the full variable domain reads GAGVSQSPRYKVTKRGQDVALRCDPISGHVSLYWYRQALGQGPEFLTYFNYEAQQDKSGLPNDRFSAERPEGSISTLTIQRTEQRDSAMYRCASSSWTSGDTDTQYFGPGTRLTVL.